This entry lists 20 T cell receptor beta chains sequenced from one sample in a study of immune heterogeneity within non-small cell lung tumors. Bulk tumor genomic DNA, roughly 660 ng per sample, was used as template. Biopsies that were spaced far apart were taken, several per primary tumor, during surgery. Curative operations were performed on patients who had untreated, newly diagnosed non-small cell lung cancer. Multiplex PCR relied on 32 V and 13 J primers to amplify TCR beta CDR3. TCRdb re-analysed the multiplex PCR reads in MiXCR, keeping a single row per CDR3 protein. The sample has 12,000 to 15,000 distinct CDR3 sequences; approximately 30% are singletons. The sequencing sample was made of lung tumor tissue. Source of these receptors: a woman between 50 and 59 years old with non-small cell lung cancer.

Only a few counts were recorded for this clonotype. The CDR3 does not end in the conserved phenylalanine or tryptophan, so this is likely a read error. The gene calls are TRBV12-3 or TRBV12-4 and TRBJ2-7; a weak D match, TRBD1 (5 bases). The CDR3 sequence is 13 residues long. CDR3 coding DNA: TGTGCCAGCAGCGCCAGGGCCTCCCACGAGCAGTACCTC. Translation gives CASSARASHEQYL.

Many counts were recorded for this clonotype. This sequence joins TRBV6-1 and TRBJ2-7; 8 positions match TRBD2. The junction had 6 bases not matched to a gene; V was cut back by 5 bases and J by 3 bases. CDR1 is MNHNS, CDR2 SASEGT, per germline. The CDR3 spans 14 residues. This chain's CDR3 is CASSFSGTSYEQYF. DNA for the CDR3: TGTGCCAGCAGTTTCTCCGGGACTAGCTACGAGCAGTACTTC.

This clonotype was seen at least ten times. Here the CDR3 reads CASRYMNTEAFF. The DNA of the CDR3 is TGTGCCAGTAGGTACATGAACACTGAAGCTTTCTTT. The J gene is TRBJ1-1, the V gene TRBV19; no clear D. The CDR3 consists of 12 residues. The germline V gene has CDR1 LNHDA and CDR2 SQIVND (reference sequence). V was clipped by 6 bases and J by 0 bases, with 5 bases between them.

The chain carries TRBV6-1 and TRBJ2-3; D remains unclear. The V gene lost 3 bases and the J gene lost 0 bases, with 7 bases spanning the gap. Germline CDR1 is MNHNS and CDR2 is SASEGT. The CDR3 has 14 residues. The CDR3 is CASSESYSTDTQYF. CDR3 nucleotide sequence: TGTGCCAGCAGTGAGTCTTATAGCACAGATACGCAGTATTTT.

This clonotype was recorded many times. The gene calls are TRBV28 and TRBJ2-7; 7 nucleotides align to TRBD1. The CDR3 loop spans 15 amino acids. Trimming at V came to 3 bases and at J to 4 bases, leaving 9 bases not matched to a gene. The germline CDR1 and CDR2 sequences are MDHEN and SYDVKM. CDR3 protein: CASSFYPGQSYEQYF. The CDR3 bases are TGTGCCAGCAGTTTTTACCCGGGACAGTCTTACGAGCAGTACTTC.

The chain couples TRBV7-2 to TRBJ2-7; D call uncertain. The CDR3 has 13 amino acids. Germline lookup yields CDR1 SGHTA and CDR2 FQGNSA. Trimming left V 1 base short and J 6 bases short, with 10 bases between. CDR3 amino acids: CASSLVWQSEQYF. The DNA for the CDR3 is TGTGCCAGCAGCTTAGTGTGGCAGAGCGAGCAGTACTTC.

This clonotype was counted ten times or more. The chain has TRBV5-5 and TRBJ1-1; D is undetermined. This CDR3 region has 14 residues. Between the trimmed V and J ends, which lost 0 bases and 7 bases, there was a span of 13 bases. CDR1 SGHKS and CDR2 YYEKEE come from the germline V gene (reference sequence). The chain's CDR3 is CASSLEPAGGEAFF. As DNA, the CDR3 is TGTGCCAGCAGCTTGGAACCAGCGGGAGGTGAAGCTTTCTTT.

This clonotype was observed a handful of times. J is TRBJ2-7 and V is TRBV6-1; no clear D. Germline V CDR1 and CDR2: MNHNS, SASEGT. This CDR3 contains 14 residues. Trimming stripped 6 bases from V and 1 base from J, with 13 bases between. Here the CDR3 DNA reads TGTGCCAGCAGCCCCGGGTTACAATCCTACGAGCAGTACTTC. It codes for CASSPGLQSYEQYF.

CDR3 sequence reads: CSVSTQRRYNEQFF. The CDR3, as DNA: TGCAGCGTCTCCACCCAGCGGAGATACAATGAGCAGTTCTTC. The rearrangement uses TRBV29-1 and TRBJ2-1; a possible D gene is TRBD2 (5 bases). CDR1 and CDR2 (germline): SQVTM, ANQGSEA. The CDR3 spans 14 residues. Between the trimmed V and J ends, which lost 6 bases and 4 bases, there was a span of 16 bases.

This clonotype was counted at least ten times. The CDR3 DNA reads TGTGCCAGCTCAGACCGGGGACAGCAGAACACTGAAGCTTTCTTT. Amino acid sequence: CASSDRGQQNTEAFF. V is TRBV18 and J is TRBJ1-1, with 7 nucleotides matching TRBD1. The CDR3 is made up of 15 amino acids. Unmatched junction bases numbered 7, after V lost 5 bases and J lost 1 base. Germline loops: CDR1 KGHSH, CDR2 LQKENI.

This clonotype was picked up one time. V and J are TRBV28 and TRBJ2-3; no firm D call. V dropped 3 bases and J dropped 0 bases, with 16 bases sitting between them. This CDR3 comprises 17 residues. Per germline, CDR1 MDHEN and CDR2 SYDVKM. The CDR3: CASSFSYTLGSTDTQYF. The CDR3, as DNA: TGTGCCAGCAGTTTCTCCTATACTCTAGGGAGCACAGATACGCAGTATTTT.

By share, this clonotype counts as medium-sized (0.01 to 0.1%). The CDR3 here is CASSSTPSGRDTDTQYF. DNA of the CDR3: TGTGCCAGCAGTTCCACCCCTAGCGGGAGGGACACAGATACGCAGTATTTT. V gene TRBV6-1 combines with J gene TRBJ2-3; TRBD2 agrees at 12 bases. The V and J ends lost 5 bases and 2 bases, in that order; junction bases with no gene match: 8. CDR1 and CDR2 (germline): MNHNS, SASEGT. CDR3 length equals 17 residues.

This clonotype counts as medium-sized. This chain uses TRBV20-1 with TRBJ1-6; TRBD1 might be the D (6 bases). Germline assignment: CDR1 DFQATT and CDR2 SNEGSKA (reference sequence). Trimming pared 7 bases from V and 13 bases from J, leaving 17 bases between. The CDR3 loop spans 12 amino acids. In DNA form, the CDR3 reads TGCAGTGGCCGGGCAGGGGATGGGCCCCTCCACTTT. Protein: CSGRAGDGPLHF.

Comments on this clonotype: One base away lies a much larger clone, so this may be a sequencing read error. The chain couples TRBV5-1 to TRBJ2-2; 11 positions agree with TRBD2. Germline loops: CDR1 SGHRS, CDR2 YFSETQ. The CDR3 has 16 residues. Losses at the gene ends were 0 bases for V and 5 bases for J; bases not matched to a gene: 3. This CDR3 is CASSLVTSGSTGELFF. In DNA, the CDR3 is TGCGCCAGCAGCTTGGTAACTAGCGGGAGTACCGGGGAGCTGTTTTTT.

Relative to its sample, this clonotype is medium-sized. The gene calls are TRBV28 and TRBJ1-6; 9 bases line up with TRBD1. V gave up 10 bases and J gave up 6 bases; unmatched junction bases: 7. The CDR3 sequence is 14 residues long. Germline V CDR1 and CDR2: MDHEN, SYDVKM. CDR3 coding DNA: TGTGCCACCAGGACAGGGGATTTTAATTCACCCCTCCACTTT. It encodes CATRTGDFNSPLHF.

This clonotype is judged medium-sized. The gene calls are TRBV2 and TRBJ1-6; D possibly corresponds to TRBD1 (5 bases). Germline V gives CDR1 SNHLY, CDR2 FYNNEI. The CDR3 has 13 residues. The ends were cut back, 7 bases at V and 7 bases at J, with 11 bases in the middle. The CDR3 loop reads CASTGTGNSPLHF. As DNA, the CDR3 is TGTGCCAGCACCGGGACGGGGAATTCACCCCTCCACTTT.

This clonotype was detected a few times. The gene calls are TRBV5-6 and TRBJ2-4; 8 positions match TRBD1. V lost 4 bases, J lost 4 bases, and 7 bases stayed unmatched. This CDR3 contains 15 residues. CDR1 is SGHDT, CDR2 YYEEEE, per germline. The CDR3 is CASSLWTGRKNIQYF. In nucleotides, the CDR3 is TGTGCCAGCAGCCTATGGACAGGGAGGAAAAACATTCAGTACTTC. The variable domain in full, with the rest retrieved from reference TRBV5-6 and TRBJ2-4, is DAGVTQSPTHLIKTRGQQVTLRCSPKSGHDTVSWYQQALGQGPQFIFQYYEEEERQRGNFPDRFSGHQFPNYSSELNVNALLLGDSALYLCASSLWTGRKNIQYFGAGTRLSVL.

In its sample, this clonotype is medium-sized. The chain combines TRBV6-2 or TRBV6-3 with TRBJ2-7; D is uncertain. Between the trimmed V and J ends, which lost 2 bases and 0 bases, there was a span of 2 bases. The V gene's germline CDR1 is MNHEY and CDR2 SVGEGT. The CDR3 length is 12 residues. As DNA, the CDR3 is TGTGCCAGCAGTTACAGCTCCTACGAGCAGTACTTC. Translating gives CASSYSSYEQYF.

The rearrangement uses TRBV15 and TRBJ2-5; 7 bases line up with TRBD1. The germline V gene encodes CDR1 LNHNV and CDR2 YYDKDF (reference sequence). The CDR3 runs 19 residues. Trimming removed 0 bases from V and 1 base from J; junction bases left unmatched: 14. The CDR3 loop reads CATSRESLSGTATQETQYF. The CDR3 nucleotides read TGTGCCACCAGCAGAGAATCCCTCTCCGGGACAGCGACCCAAGAGACCCAGTACTTC.

V and J are TRBV28 and TRBJ2-7; 8 bases align to TRBD1. This CDR3 comprises 16 residues. Trimming removed 6 bases from V and 6 bases from J; junction bases left unmatched: 16. Germline loops: CDR1 MDHEN, CDR2 SYDVKM. The CDR3 DNA reads TGTGCCAGCAGCCCATTCCCCCGGGACAGGTTAGGCGAGCAGTACTTC. Translated: CASSPFPRDRLGEQYF.